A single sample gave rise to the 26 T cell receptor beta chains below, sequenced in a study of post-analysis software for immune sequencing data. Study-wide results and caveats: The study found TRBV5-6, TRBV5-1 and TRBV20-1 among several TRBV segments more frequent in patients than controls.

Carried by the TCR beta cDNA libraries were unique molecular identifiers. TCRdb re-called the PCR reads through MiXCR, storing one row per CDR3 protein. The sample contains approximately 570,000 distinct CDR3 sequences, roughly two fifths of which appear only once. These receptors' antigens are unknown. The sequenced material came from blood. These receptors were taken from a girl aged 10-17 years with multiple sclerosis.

CDR3 nucleotide sequence: TGTGCCAGCAGCGTTAAGACAGCCTACGAGCAGTACTTC. Translation: CASSVKTAYEQYF. This sequence joins TRBV7-6 and TRBJ2-7; a weak D match, TRBD1 (5 bases). V lost 5 bases to trimming and J lost 2 bases, with 10 bases between them. The CDR3 length is 13 residues. The germline V gene has CDR1 SGHVS and CDR2 FNYEAQ.

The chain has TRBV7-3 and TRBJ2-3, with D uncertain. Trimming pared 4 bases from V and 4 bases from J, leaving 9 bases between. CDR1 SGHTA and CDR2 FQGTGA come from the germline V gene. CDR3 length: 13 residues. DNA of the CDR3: TGTGCCAGCAGCTCTTCGATCCCAGATACGCAGTATTTT. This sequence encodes CASSSSIPDTQYF. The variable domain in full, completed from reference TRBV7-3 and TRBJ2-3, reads GAGVSQTPSNKVTEKGKYVELRCDPISGHTALYWYRQSLGQGPEFLIYFQGTGAADDSGLPNDRFFAVRPEGSVSTLKIQRTERGDSAVYLCASSSSIPDTQYFGPGTRLTVL.

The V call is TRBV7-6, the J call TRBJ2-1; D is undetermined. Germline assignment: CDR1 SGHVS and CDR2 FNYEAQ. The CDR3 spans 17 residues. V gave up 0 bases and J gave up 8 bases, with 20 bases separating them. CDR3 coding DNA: TGTGCCAGCAGCTTAGCGCATACTGCATTAGAAGGCTATGAGCAGTTCTTC. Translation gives CASSLAHTALEGYEQFF. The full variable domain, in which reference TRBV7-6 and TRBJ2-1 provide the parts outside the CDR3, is GAGVSQSPRYKVTKRGQDVALRCDPISGHVSLYWYRQALGQGPEFLTYFNYEAQQDKSGLPNDRFSAERPEGSISTLTIQRTEQRDSAMYRCASSLAHTALEGYEQFFGPGTRLTVL.

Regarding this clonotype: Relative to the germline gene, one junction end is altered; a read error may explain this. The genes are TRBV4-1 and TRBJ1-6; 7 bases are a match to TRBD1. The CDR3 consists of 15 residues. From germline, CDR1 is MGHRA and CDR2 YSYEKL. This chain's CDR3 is CAGSGTGTVNSPLHF. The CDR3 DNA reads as TGCGCCGGCAGCGGAACCGGGACAGTTAATTCACCCCTCCACTTT.

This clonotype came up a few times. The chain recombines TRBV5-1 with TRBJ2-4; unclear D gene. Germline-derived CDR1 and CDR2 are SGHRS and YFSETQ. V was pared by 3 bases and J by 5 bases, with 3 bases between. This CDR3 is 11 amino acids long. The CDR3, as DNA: TGCGCCAGCAGCTCCCAAAACATTCAGTACTTC. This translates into CASSSQNIQYF.

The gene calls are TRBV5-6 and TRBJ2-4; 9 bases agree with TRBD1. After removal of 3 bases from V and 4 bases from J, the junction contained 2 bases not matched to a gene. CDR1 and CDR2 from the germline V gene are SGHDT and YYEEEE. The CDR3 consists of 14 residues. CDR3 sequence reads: CASSWGQGKNIQYF. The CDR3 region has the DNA TGTGCCAGCAGCTGGGGACAGGGTAAAAACATTCAGTACTTC.

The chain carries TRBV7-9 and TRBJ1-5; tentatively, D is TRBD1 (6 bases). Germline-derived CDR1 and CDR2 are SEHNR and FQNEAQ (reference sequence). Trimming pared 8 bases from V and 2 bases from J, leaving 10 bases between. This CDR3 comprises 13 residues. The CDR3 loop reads CASEGEGNQPQHF. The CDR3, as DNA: TGTGCCAGCGAGGGGGAAGGCAATCAGCCCCAGCATTTT.

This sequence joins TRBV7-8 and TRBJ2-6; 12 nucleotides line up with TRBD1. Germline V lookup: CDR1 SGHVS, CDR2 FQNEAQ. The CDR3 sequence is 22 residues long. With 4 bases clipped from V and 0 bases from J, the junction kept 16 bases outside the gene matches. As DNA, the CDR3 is TGTGCCAGCAGCTCACTTTTGCGGGACAGGGGGCCCCGTAACTCTGGGGCCAACGTCCTGACTTTC. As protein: CASSSLLRDRGPRNSGANVLTF.

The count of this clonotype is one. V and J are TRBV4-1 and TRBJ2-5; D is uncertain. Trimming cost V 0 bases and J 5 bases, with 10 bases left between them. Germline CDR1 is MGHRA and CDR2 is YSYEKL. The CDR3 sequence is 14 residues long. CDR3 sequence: CASSQEQPRETQYF. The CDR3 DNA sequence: TGCGCCAGCAGCCAAGAGCAGCCTAGGGAGACCCAGTACTTC.

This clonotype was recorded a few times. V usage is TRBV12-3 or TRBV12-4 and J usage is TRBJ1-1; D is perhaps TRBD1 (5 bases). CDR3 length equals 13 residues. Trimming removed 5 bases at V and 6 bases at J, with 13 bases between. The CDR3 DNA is TGTGCCAGCAGTCAGGCAGGGTTTTCTGAAGCTTTCTTT. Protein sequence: CASSQAGFSEAFF.

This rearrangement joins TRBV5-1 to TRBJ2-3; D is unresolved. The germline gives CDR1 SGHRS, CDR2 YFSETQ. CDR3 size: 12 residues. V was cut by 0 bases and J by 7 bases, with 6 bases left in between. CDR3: CASSLAPNTQYF. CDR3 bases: TGCGCCAGCAGCTTGGCCCCCAATACGCAGTATTTT.

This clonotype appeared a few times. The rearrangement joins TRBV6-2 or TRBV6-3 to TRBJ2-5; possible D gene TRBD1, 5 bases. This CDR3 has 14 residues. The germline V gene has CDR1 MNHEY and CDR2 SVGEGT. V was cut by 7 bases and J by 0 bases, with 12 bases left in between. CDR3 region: CASNSWGNQETQYF. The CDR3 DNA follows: TGTGCCAGCAACAGTTGGGGCAACCAAGAGACCCAGTACTTC.

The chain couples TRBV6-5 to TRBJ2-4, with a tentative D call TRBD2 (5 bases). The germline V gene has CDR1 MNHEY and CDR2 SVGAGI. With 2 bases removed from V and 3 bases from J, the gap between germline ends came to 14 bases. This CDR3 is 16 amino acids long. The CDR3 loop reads CASSYSTRGGKNIQYF. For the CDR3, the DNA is TGTGCCAGCAGTTACAGTACTAGAGGAGGCAAAAACATTCAGTACTTC.

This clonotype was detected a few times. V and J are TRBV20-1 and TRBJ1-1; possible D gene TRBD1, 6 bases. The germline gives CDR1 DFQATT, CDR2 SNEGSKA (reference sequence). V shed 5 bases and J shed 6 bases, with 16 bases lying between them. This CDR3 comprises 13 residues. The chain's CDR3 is CSAPRGTMAEAFF. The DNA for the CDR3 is TGCAGTGCTCCTAGGGGGACCATGGCTGAAGCTTTCTTT.

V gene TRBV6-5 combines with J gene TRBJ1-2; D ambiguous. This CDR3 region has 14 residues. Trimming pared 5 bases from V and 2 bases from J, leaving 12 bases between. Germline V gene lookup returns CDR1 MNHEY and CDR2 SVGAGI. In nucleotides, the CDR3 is TGTGCCAGCAGTACTAACGACATCAACTATGGCTACACCTTC. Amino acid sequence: CASSTNDINYGYTF.

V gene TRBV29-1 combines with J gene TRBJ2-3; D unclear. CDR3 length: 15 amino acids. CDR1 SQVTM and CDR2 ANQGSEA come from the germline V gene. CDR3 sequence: CRSTPRHRSTDTQYF. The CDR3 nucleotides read TGCAGGTCTACTCCCCGACACCGCAGCACAGATACGCAGTATTTT.

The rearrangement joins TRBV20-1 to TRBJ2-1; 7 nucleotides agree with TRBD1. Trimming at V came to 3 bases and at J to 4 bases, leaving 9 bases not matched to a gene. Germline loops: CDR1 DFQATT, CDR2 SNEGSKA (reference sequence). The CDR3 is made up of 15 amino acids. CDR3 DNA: TGCAGTGCTAGCCGGGCCGGGACAGCTTACAATGAGCAGTTCTTC. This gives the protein CSASRAGTAYNEQFF.

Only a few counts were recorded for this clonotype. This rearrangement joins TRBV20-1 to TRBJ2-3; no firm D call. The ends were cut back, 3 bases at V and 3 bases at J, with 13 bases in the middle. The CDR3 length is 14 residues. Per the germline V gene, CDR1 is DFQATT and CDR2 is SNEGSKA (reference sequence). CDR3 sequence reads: CSARKDLRTDTQYF. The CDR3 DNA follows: TGCAGTGCTAGGAAGGACCTCAGAACAGATACGCAGTATTTT.

The CDR3 DNA reads TGTGCCAGCAGTTTTGGGGGGGGGGCGGCTGGAAACACCATATATTTT. The encoded protein is CASSFGGGAAGNTIYF. This chain links TRBV12-3 or TRBV12-4 with TRBJ1-3; possibly TRBD1 for D (6 bases). The CDR3 sequence is 16 residues long. V was pared by 3 bases and J by 2 bases, with 14 bases between.

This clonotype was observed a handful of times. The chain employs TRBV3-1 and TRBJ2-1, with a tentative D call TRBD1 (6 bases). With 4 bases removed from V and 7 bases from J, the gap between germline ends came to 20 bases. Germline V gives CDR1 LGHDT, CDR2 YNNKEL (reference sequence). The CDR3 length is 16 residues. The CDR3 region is CASSLRRGLVYNEQFF. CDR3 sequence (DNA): TGTGCCAGCAGCCTCCGCAGGGGTCTAGTGTATAATGAGCAGTTCTTC.

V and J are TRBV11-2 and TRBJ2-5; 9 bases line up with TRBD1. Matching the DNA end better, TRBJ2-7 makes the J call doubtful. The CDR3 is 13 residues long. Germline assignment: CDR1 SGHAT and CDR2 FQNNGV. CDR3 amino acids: CASGTGGRNEQYF. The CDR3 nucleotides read TGTGCCAGCGGAACAGGGGGCAGGAACGAGCAGTACTTC.

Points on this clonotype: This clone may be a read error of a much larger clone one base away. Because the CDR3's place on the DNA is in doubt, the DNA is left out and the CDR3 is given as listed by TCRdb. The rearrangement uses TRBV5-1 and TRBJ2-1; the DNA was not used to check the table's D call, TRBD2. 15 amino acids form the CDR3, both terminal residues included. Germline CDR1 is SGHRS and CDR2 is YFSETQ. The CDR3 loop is CASSLEVAGGNEQIF.

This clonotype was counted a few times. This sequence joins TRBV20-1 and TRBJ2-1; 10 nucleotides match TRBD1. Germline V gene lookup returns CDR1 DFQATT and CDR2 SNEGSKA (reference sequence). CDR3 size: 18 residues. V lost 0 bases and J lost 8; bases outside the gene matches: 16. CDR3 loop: CSARDRDRGRSGYYEQFF. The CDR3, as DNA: TGCAGTGCTAGAGATCGCGACAGGGGGCGGAGCGGATATTATGAGCAGTTCTTC.

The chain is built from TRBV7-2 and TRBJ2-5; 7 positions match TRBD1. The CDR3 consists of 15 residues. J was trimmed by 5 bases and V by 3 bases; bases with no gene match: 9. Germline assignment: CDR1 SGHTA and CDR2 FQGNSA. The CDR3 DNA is TGTGCCAGCAGCTTGGGGATGACAGGGCCGGAGACCCAGTACTTC. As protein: CASSLGMTGPETQYF.

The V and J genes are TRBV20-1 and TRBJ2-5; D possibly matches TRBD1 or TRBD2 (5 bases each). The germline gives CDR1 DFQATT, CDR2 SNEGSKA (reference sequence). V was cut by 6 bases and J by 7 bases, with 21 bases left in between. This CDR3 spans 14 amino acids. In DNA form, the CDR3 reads TGCAGTGCGGACCCGGGACGAACAAAGCCGACCCAGTACTTC. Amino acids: CSADPGRTKPTQYF.

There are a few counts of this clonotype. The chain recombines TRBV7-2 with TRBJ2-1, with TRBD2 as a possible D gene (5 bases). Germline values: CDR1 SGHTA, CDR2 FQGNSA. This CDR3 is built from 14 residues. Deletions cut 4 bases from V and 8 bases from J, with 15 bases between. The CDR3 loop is CASSSQPRGDEQFF. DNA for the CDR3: TGTGCCAGCAGCTCCCAACCTCGGGGTGATGAGCAGTTCTTC.